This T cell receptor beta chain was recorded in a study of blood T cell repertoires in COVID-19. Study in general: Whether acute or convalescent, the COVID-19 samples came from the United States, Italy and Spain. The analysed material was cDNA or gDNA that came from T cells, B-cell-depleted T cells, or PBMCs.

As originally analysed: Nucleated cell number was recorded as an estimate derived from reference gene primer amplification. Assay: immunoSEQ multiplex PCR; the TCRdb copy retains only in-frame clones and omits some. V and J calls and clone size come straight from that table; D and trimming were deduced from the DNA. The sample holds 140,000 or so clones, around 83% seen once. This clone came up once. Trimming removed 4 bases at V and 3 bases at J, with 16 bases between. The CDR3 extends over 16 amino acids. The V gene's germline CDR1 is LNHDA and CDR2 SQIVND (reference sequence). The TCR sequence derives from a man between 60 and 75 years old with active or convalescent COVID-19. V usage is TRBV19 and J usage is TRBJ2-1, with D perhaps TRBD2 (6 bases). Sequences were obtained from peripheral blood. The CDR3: CASSKSAGPRYNEQFF. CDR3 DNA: TGTGCCAGTAGTAAGTCGGCGGGGCCCCGCTACAATGAGCAGTTCTTC.